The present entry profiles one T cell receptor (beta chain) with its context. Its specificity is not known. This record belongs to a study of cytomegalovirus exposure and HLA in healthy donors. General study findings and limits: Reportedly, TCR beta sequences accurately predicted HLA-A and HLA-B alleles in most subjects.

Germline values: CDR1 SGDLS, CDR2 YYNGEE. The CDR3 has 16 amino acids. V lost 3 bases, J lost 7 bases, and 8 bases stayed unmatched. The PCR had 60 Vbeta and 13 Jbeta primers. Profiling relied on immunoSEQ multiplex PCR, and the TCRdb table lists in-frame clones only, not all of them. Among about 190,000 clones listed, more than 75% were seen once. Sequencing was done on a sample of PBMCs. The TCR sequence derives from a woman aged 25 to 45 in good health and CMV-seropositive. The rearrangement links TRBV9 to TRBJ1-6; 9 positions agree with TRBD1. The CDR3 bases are TGTGCCAGCAGCGCAGTTGGACAGGGGTACAATTCACCCCTCCACTTT. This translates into CASSAVGQGYNSPLHF. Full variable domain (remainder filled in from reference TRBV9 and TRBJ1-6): DSGVTQTPKHLITATGQRVTLRCSPRSGDLSVYWYQQSLDQGLQFLIQYYNGEERAKGNILERFSAQQFPDLHSELNLSSLELGDSALYFCASSAVGQGYNSPLHFGNGTRLTVT.